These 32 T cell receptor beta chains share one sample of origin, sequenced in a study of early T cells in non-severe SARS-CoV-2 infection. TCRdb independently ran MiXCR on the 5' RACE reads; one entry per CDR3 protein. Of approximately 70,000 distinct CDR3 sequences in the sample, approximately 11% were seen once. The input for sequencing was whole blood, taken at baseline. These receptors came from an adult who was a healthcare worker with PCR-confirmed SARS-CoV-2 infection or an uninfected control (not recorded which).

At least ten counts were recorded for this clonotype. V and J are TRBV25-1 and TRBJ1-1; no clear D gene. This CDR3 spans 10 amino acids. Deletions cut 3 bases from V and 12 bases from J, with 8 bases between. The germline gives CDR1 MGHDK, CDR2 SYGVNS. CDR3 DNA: TGTGCCAGCAGTGACTATACAACTTTCTTT. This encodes CASSDYTTFF.

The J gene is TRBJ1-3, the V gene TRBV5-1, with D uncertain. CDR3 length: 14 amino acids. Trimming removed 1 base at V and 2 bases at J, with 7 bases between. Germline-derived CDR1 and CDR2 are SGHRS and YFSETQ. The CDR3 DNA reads TGCGCCAGCAGCTTGTCAGTTCCTGGAAACACCATATATTTT. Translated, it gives CASSLSVPGNTIYF.

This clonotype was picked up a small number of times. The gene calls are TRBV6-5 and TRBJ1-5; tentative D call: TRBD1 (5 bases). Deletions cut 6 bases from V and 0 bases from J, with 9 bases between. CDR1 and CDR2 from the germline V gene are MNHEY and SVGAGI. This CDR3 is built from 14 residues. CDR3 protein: CASRPGYSNQPQHF. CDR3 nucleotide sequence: TGTGCCAGCAGACCAGGGTATAGCAATCAGCCCCAGCATTTT.

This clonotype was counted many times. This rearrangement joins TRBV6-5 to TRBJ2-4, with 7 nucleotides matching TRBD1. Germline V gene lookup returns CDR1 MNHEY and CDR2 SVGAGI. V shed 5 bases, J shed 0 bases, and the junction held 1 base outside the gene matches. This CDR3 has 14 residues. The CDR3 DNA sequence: TGTGCCAGCAGTAGGGACAGAGCCAAAAACATTCAGTACTTC. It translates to CASSRDRAKNIQYF.

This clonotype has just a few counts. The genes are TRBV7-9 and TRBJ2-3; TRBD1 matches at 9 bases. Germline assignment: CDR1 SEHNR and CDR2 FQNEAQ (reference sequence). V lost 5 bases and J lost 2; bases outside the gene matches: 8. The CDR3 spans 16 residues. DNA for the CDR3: TGTGCCAGCAGCATCGGACAGGGGTCTTCCACAGATACGCAGTATTTT. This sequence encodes CASSIGQGSSTDTQYF.

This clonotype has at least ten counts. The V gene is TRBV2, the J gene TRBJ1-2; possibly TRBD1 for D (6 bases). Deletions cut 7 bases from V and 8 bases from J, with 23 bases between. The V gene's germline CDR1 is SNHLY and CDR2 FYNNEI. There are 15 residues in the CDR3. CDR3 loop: CASKREQGMLAGYTF. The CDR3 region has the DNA TGTGCCAGCAAAAGGGAGCAGGGGATGCTGGCCGGCTACACCTTC.

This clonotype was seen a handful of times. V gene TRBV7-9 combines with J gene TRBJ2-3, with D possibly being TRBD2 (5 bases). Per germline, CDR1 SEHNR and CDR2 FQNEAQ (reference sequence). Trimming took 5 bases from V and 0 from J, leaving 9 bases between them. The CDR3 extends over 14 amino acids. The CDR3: CASSPGLSTDTQYF. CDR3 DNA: TGTGCCAGCAGCCCCGGACTTAGCACAGATACGCAGTATTTT. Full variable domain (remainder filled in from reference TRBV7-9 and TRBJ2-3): DTGVSQNPRHKITKRGQNVTFRCDPISEHNRLYWYRQTLGQGPEFLTYFQNEAQLEKSRLLSDRFSAERPKGSFSTLEIQRTEQGDSAMYLCASSPGLSTDTQYFGPGTRLTVL.

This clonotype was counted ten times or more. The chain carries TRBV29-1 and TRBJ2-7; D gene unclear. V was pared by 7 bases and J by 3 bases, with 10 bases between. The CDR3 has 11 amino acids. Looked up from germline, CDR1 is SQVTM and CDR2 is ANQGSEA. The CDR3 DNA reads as TGCAGCGCTAGTACCTACTACGAGCAGTACTTC. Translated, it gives CSASTYYEQYF.

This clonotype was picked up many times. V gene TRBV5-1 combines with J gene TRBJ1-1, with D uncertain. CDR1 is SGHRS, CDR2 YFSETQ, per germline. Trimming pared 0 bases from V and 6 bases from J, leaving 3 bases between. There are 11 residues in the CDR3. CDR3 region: CASSLGAEAFF. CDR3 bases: TGCGCCAGCAGCTTGGGGGCTGAAGCTTTCTTT.

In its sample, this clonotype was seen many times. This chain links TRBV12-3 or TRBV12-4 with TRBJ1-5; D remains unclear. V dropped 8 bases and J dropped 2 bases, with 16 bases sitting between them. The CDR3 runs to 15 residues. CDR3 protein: CASVPGLFGNQPQHF. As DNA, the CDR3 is TGTGCCAGCGTCCCTGGGTTGTTCGGCAATCAGCCCCAGCATTTT.

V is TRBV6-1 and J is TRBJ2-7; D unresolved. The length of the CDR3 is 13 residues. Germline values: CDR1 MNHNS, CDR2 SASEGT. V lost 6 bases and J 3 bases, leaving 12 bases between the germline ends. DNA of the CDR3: TGTGCCAGCAGCAGTGAACGCAACTACGAGCAGTACTTC. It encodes CASSSERNYEQYF.

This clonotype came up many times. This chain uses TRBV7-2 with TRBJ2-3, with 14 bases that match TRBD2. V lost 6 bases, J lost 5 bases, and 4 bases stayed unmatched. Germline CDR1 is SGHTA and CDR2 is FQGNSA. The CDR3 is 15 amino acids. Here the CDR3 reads CASSSGLAGVDTQYF. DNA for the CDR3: TGTGCCAGCAGTTCGGGACTAGCGGGAGTAGATACGCAGTATTTT.

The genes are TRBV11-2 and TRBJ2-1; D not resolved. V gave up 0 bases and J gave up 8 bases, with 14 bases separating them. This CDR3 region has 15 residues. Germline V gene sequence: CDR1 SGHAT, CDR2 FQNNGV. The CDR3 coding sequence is TGTGCCAGCAGCTTAGATCCTGGCGGCAAGGATGAGCAGTTCTTC. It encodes CASSLDPGGKDEQFF.

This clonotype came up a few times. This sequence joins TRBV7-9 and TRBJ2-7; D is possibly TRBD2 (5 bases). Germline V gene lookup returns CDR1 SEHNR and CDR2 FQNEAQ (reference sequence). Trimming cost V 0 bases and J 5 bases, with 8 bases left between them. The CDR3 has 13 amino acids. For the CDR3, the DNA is TGTGCCAGCAGCTTAGCGGGAGACCACGAGCAGTACTTC. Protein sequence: CASSLAGDHEQYF.

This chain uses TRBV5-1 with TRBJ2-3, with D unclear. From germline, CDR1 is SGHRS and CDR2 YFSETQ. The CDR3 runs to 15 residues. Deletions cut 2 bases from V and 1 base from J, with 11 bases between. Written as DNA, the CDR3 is TGCGCCAGCAGCTTCGAACAAATCGGCACAGATACGCAGTATTTT. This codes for CASSFEQIGTDTQYF.

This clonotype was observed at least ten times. The CDR3 DNA reads TGTGCCAGCAGCTCATACCCAAGCGGGAGGGGCACAGATACGCAGTATTTT. This translates into CASSSYPSGRGTDTQYF. The chain recombines TRBV7-3 with TRBJ2-3, with 10 bases fitting TRBD2. The junction had 8 bases not matched to a gene; V was cut back by 4 bases and J by 1 base. The CDR3 extends over 17 amino acids. CDR1 is SGHTA and CDR2 is FQGTGA in the germline V gene.

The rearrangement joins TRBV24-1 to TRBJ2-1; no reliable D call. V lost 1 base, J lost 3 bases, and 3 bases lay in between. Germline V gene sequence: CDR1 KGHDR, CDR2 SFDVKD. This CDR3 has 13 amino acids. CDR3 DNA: TGTGCCACCAGTGATTTCGTCTACAATGAGCAGTTCTTC. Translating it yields CATSDFVYNEQFF.

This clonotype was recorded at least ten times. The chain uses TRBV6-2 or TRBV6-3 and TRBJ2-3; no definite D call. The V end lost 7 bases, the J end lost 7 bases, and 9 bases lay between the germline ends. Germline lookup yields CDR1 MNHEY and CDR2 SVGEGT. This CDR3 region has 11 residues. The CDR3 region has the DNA TGTGCCAGCACCATCAGTAATACGCAGTATTTT. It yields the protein CASTISNTQYF.

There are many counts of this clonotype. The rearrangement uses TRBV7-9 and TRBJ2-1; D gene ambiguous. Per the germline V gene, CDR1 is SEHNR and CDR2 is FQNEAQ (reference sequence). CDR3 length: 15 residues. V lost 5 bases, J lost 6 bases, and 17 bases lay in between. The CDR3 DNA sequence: TGTGCCAGCAGCCTTGACATCCACCGAGGCAATGAGCAGTTCTTC. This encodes CASSLDIHRGNEQFF.

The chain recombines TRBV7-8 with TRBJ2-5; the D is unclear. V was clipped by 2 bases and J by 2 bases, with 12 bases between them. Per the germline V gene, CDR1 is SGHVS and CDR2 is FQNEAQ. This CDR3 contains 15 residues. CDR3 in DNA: TGTGCCAGCAGCTTAACCCCCGTCCCTCAAGAGACCCAGTACTTC. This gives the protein CASSLTPVPQETQYF.

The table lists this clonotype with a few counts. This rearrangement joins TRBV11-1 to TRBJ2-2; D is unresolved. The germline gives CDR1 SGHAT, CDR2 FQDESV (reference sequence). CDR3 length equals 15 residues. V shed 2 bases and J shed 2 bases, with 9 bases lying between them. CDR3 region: CASSLRSRNTGELFF. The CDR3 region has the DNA TGTGCCAGCAGCTTACGGTCCAGAAACACCGGGGAGCTGTTTTTT.

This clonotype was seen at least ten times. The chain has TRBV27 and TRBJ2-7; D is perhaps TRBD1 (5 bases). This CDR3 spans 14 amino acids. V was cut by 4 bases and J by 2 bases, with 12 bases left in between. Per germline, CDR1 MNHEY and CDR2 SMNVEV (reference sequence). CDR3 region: CASSSIDSPYEQYF. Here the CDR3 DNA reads TGTGCCAGCAGTTCCATCGACAGCCCCTACGAGCAGTACTTC.

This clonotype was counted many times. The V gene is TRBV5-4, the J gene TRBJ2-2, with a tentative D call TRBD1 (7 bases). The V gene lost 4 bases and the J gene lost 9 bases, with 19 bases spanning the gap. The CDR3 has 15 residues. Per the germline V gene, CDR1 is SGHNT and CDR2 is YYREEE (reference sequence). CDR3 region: CASSPNAEGARELFF. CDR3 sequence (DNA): TGTGCCAGCAGCCCCAATGCGGAGGGGGCAAGGGAGCTGTTTTTT.

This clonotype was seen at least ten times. CDR3 coding DNA: TGTGCCAGCAGTTACTGGGTCGGGAGTCAGCCCCAGCATTTT. Translated: CASSYWVGSQPQHF. The chain carries TRBV6-2 or TRBV6-3 and TRBJ1-5; D is unclear. Germline CDR1 MNHEY, CDR2 SVGEGT. Between the trimmed V and J ends, which lost 1 base and 6 bases, there was a span of 10 bases. CDR3 length: 14 residues.

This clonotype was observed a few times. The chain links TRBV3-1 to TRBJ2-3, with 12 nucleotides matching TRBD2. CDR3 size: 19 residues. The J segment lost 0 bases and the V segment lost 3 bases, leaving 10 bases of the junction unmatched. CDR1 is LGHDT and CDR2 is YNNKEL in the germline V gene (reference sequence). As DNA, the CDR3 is TGTGCCAGCAGCCATAGGACTAGCGGGAATCAGAGAAGCACAGATACGCAGTATTTT. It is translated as CASSHRTSGNQRSTDTQYF.

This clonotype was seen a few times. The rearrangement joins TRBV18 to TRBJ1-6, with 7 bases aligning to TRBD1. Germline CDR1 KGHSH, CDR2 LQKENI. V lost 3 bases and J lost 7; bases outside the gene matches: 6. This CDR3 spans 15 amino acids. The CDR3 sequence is CASSPLGQWNSPLHF. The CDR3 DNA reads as TGTGCCAGCTCACCGCTGGGACAGTGGAATTCACCCCTCCACTTT.

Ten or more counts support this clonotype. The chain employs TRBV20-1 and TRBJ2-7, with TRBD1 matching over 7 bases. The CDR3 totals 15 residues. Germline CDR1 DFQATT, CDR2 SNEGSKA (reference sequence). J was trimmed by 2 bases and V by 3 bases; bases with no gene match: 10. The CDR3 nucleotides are TGCAGTGCTAGTGGGACGGGACAGTCTCCCTACGAGCAGTACTTC. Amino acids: CSASGTGQSPYEQYF.

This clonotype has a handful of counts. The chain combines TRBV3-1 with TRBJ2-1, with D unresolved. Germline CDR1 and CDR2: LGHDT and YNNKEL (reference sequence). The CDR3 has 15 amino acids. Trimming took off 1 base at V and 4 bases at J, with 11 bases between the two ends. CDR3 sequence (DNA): TGTGCCAGCAGCCAAGGGAGAGGCCCATACAATGAGCAGTTCTTC. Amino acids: CASSQGRGPYNEQFF.

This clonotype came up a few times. The CDR3 loop reads CSARSQRLEQFF. The CDR3 DNA sequence: TGCAGTGCTAGGTCCCAACGGCTTGAGCAGTTCTTC. The genes are TRBV20-1 and TRBJ2-1; unclear D gene. The CDR3 is 12 amino acids. Trimming removed 3 bases at V and 9 bases at J, with 12 bases between. Germline loops: CDR1 DFQATT, CDR2 SNEGSKA (reference sequence).

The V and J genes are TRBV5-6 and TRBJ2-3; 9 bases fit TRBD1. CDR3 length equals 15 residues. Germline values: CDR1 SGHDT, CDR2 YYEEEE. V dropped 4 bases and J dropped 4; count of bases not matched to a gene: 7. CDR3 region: CASSHGGQGADTQYF. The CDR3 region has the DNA TGTGCCAGCAGCCACGGGGGACAGGGCGCAGATACGCAGTATTTT.

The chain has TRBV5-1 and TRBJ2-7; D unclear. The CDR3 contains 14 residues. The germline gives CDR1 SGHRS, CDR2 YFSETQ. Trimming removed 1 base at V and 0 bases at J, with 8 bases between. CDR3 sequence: CASSLRTDSYEQYF. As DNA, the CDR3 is TGCGCCAGCAGCTTGAGGACGGACTCCTACGAGCAGTACTTC.

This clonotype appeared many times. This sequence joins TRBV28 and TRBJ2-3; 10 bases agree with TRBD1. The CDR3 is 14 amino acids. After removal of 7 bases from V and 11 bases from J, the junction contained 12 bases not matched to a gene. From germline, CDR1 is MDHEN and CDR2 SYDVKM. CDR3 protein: CASTPGQGLWVQYF. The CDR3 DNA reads TGTGCCAGCACACCGGGACAGGGGCTCTGGGTGCAGTATTTT.